Listed below are T cell receptor beta chains from one sample, sequenced in a study of control samples from healthy donors and cancer patients. TCRdb keeps only in-frame clones here, not all; method: immunoSEQ multiplex PCR. The table lists some 110,000 clones, approximately 90% of them singletons. Sequenced material: PBMCs. Source of these receptors: a woman in her forties or fifties with colorectal cancer. Both conserved end residues are part of each CDR3. D genes are given only for firm matches. Part of the rows lack a size; the others show once, few, many or a class for expanded clones.

>TRBJ1-1|TRBV5-1|.|TRBD1
TGCGCCAGCAGCCCCCGGACAGGACGTCAAGCTTTCTTT
CASSPRTGRQAFF
>TRBJ1-2|TRBV27|.|.
TGTGCCAGCAGTTTCTCGGGGGCAAGTGGCTACACCTTC
CASSFSGASGYTF
>TRBJ1-1|TRBV3-1/TRBV3-2|.|TRBD1
TGTGCCAGCAGCCAGCTACAGGGGGACTCTGAAGCTTTCTTT
CASSQLQGDSEAFF
>TRBJ1-1|TRBV20-1|.|TRBD1
TGCAGTGCCACGACAGGGCGATCGGCTTTCTTT
CSATTGRSAFF
>TRBJ1-4|TRBV10-3|.|.
TGTGCCACGAGAGGAGAGAAGCTGCTTGAAAAACTGTTTTTT
CATRGEKLLEKLFF
>TRBJ2-2|TRBV9|medium-sized|TRBD2
TGTGCCAGCAGCGTAGCCGGGACTAGTACCGGGGAGCTGTTTTTT
CASSVAGTSTGELFF
>TRBJ2-7|TRBV7-9|once|.
TGTGCCAGCAGCTTAGTACTGGCAGGGGATCACGAGCAGTACTTC
CASSLVLAGDHEQYF
>TRBJ1-2|TRBV18|.|TRBD1
TGTGCCAGCTCACCACCGGGAATGACAGGGACAACTGGCTACACCTTC
CASSPPGMTGTTGYTF
>TRBJ2-2|TRBV28|.|.
TGTGCCAGCCTTTCCGGGACATCACGGTCGGGCACCGGGGAGCTGTTTTTT
CASLSGTSRSGTGELFF
>TRBJ2-7|TRBV5-4|.|TRBD1
TGTGCCAGCAGCTTCGGGACAGGGGGCGACTACGAGCAGTACTTC
CASSFGTGGDYEQYF
>TRBJ2-2|TRBV2|.|.
TGTGCCAGCAGCGATCTCAGGGCGAACACCGGGGAGCTGTTTTTT
CASSDLRANTGELFF
>TRBJ2-1|TRBV6-6|.|TRBD1
TGTGCCAGCACCGACCGGGACAGGGGGTCCAATGAGCAGTTCTTC
CASTDRDRGSNEQFF
>TRBJ1-2|TRBV30|.|.
TGTGCCTGGAGCAGGGGCCCCTCCGGCTACACCTTC
CAWSRGPSGYTF
>TRBJ2-7|TRBV19|.|.
TGTGCCAGTAGTATAGCCGGGACACTAATCTCCTACGAGCAGTACTTC
CASSIAGTLISYEQYF
>TRBJ1-5|TRBV3-1/TRBV3-2|.|TRBD1
TGTGCCAGCAGCCAGGCGACTGACAGGGCACAGCCCCAGCATTTT
CASSQATDRAQPQHF
>TRBJ1-3|TRBV6-6|.|TRBD1
TGTGCCAGCAGTTGGGGATCGGGACAGGGCCTATATTTT
CASSWGSGQGLYF
>TRBJ2-1|TRBV3-1/TRBV3-2|.|.
TGTGCCAGCAGCCAGGGAGGACGGGAAAACAATGAGCAGTTCTTC
CASSQGGRENNEQFF
>TRBJ2-7|TRBV7-9|.|TRBD1
TGTGCCAGCAGCTCGGGACAGTGGAGCGAGCAGTACTTC
CASSSGQWSEQYF
>TRBJ2-1|TRBV21-1|.|.
TGTGCCAGCAGACGCAGGGGGGTTGAGTCCTACAATGAGCAGTTCTTC
CASRRRGVESYNEQFF
>TRBJ2-3|TRBV5-1|.|TRBD2
TGCGCCAGCAGCTTGGCCGGGACTAGCGGTGATACGCAGTATTTT
CASSLAGTSGDTQYF
>TRBJ2-1|TRBV11-3|once|.
TGTGCCAGCAGCTTAGTAGTAGCAAATGAGCAGTTCTTC
CASSLVVANEQFF
>TRBJ2-1|TRBV7-3|.|.
TGTGCCAGCAGCTCATACGGTCGGAGGGAGCAGTTCTTC
CASSSYGRREQFF
>TRBJ2-5|TRBV15|.|.
TGTGCCACCAGCATTGGAGGGGACGGGGAGACCCAGTACTTC
CATSIGGDGETQYF
>TRBJ2-7|TRBV3-1/TRBV3-2|.|.
TGTGCCAGCAGACAAGGAGGGTACGAGCAGTACTTC
CASRQGGYEQYF
>TRBJ1-6|TRBV2|.|.
TGTGCCAGCAGTCGGGACGGCGCCTATAATTCACCCCTCCACTTT
CASSRDGAYNSPLHF
>TRBJ2-1|TRBV19|.|TRBD1
TGTGCCAGTATTGCCGGGACAGGGACGTCCGGTGAGCAGTTCTTC
CASIAGTGTSGEQFF
>TRBJ2-7|TRBV19|.|TRBD1
TGTGCCAGTAGCAGAATCGGACAGGGGGCCTACGAGCAGTACTTC
CASSRIGQGAYEQYF
>TRBJ1-1|TRBV29-1|.|.
TGCAGCGTAGCGACACAGTACACTGAAGCTTTCTTT
CSVATQYTEAFF
>TRBJ1-1|TRBV2|.|.
TGTGCCAGCACCTCGGACAGCATGATCACTGAAGCTTTCTTT
CASTSDSMITEAFF
>TRBJ2-7|TRBV3-1/TRBV3-2|.|.
TGTGCCAGCAGCCGACCCTCGCAACCCTACGAGCAGTACTTC
CASSRPSQPYEQYF
>TRBJ1-6|TRBV5-5|.|TRBD1
TGTGCCAGCAGCCCGGCCGGGACAGCGAGCTCCTATAATTCACCCCTCCACTTT
CASSPAGTASSYNSPLHF
>TRBJ2-2|TRBV19|.|.
TGTGCCAGTAGTATTATGGGGTCCGCCACCGGGGAGCTGTTTTTT
CASSIMGSATGELFF
>TRBJ2-1|TRBV7-8|.|.
TGTGCCAGCAGCCCGGTAGGGGCGGAGAACGGTCGGAATGAGCAGTTCTTC
CASSPVGAENGRNEQFF
>TRBJ2-2|TRBV5-6|.|.
TGTGCCAGCAGCTCCCTCCATGGTAGGGACGGGGAGCTGTTTTTT
CASSSLHGRDGELFF
>TRBJ2-7|TRBV28|.|.
TGTGCCAGCAGTGTTACAGGACTCTACGAGCAGTACTTC
CASSVTGLYEQYF
>TRBJ2-3|TRBV19|.|.
TGTGCCAGTAGTATTGCCCCAGATACGCAGTATTTT
CASSIAPDTQYF
>TRBJ1-1|TRBV4-1|.|.
TGCGCCAGCAGCCGACTACTGGGGAACACTGAAGCTTTCTTT
CASSRLLGNTEAFF
>TRBJ1-3|TRBV18|.|.
TGTGCCAGCTCACAGACCCCAGGTTCCTCTGGAAACACCATATATTTT
CASSQTPGSSGNTIYF
>TRBJ1-3|TRBV18|.|.
TGTGCCAGCTCACCACCCAGGGATGGAAACACCATATATTTT
CASSPPRDGNTIYF
>TRBJ1-2|TRBV29-1|.|.
TGCAGCGTTGAAGTCGGGGTCGACTACACCTTC
CSVEVGVDYTF
>TRBJ1-2|TRBV5-1|.|.
TGCGCCAGCAGCTACAAAACGGACCCCTCTCGGGGAGATGGCTACACCTTC
CASSYKTDPSRGDGYTF
>TRBJ1-2|TRBV9|once|.
TGTGCCAGCAGCGTAGCGACATCATATGGCTACACCTTC
CASSVATSYGYTF
>TRBJ1-3|TRBV15|.|.
TGTGCCACCAGCAGAGATGTGTCCGCTGCTGGAAACACCATATATTTT
CATSRDVSAAGNTIYF
>TRBJ2-5|TRBV29-1|once|.
TGCAGCGTTGTCGTGGGAGTCGTAGGAGAGACCCAGTACTTC
CSVVVGVVGETQYF
>TRBJ2-3|TRBV5-6|once|TRBD1
TGTGCCAGCACCTACTCATGGGACAGTAAACGGGCGGATACGCAGTATTTT
CASTYSWDSKRADTQYF
>TRBJ2-1|TRBV24-1|once|TRBD1
TGTGCCACCAGTGATTACAGGGGGAATGAGCAGTTCTTC
CATSDYRGNEQFF
>TRBJ2-3|TRBV10-3|.|TRBD2
TGTGCCACCCGAACTAGCGGGAGTGCGGGGGGTACAGATACGCAGTATTTT
CATRTSGSAGGTDTQYF
>TRBJ2-3|TRBV4-1|.|.
TGCGCCAGCAGCCAAGATAACCCTGGTGATACGCAGTATTTT
CASSQDNPGDTQYF
>TRBJ2-7|TRBV3-1/TRBV3-2|.|TRBD2
TGTGCCAGCAGCCTCCTACTTCCGGGACTAGCGGCCTCCGAGCAGTACTTC
CASSLLLPGLAASEQYF
>TRBJ1-1|TRBV29-1|.|.
TGCAGCGTTGAAGGTCGGATGAACACTGAAGCTTTCTTT
CSVEGRMNTEAFF
>TRBJ2-7|TRBV5-5|.|TRBD2
TGTGCCAGCAGCTTGTTAGCGGGAGGGCCCGACGAGCAGTACTTC
CASSLLAGGPDEQYF
>TRBJ1-1|TRBV5-6|.|TRBD1
TGTGCCAGCAGCCCACAGGGGCGAAACACTGAAGCTTTCTTT
CASSPQGRNTEAFF
>TRBJ2-2|TRBV4-1|few|TRBD2
TGCGCCAGCAGCCAAGGCGGACTAGCGGGAGTAGGCACCGGGGAGCTGTTTTTT
CASSQGGLAGVGTGELFF
>TRBJ2-5|TRBV12-3/TRBV12-4|.|.
TGTGCCAGCAGTCGTACAGAACAAGAGACCCAGTACTTC
CASSRTEQETQYF